A selection of T cell receptor beta chains follows, all from one sample in a study of control samples from healthy donors and cancer patients. The protocol was immunoSEQ multiplex PCR, while the TCRdb copy is restricted to in-frame clones and leaves out a portion. The sample has some 58,000 clones, approximately 87% seen once. The sample was PBMCs. The receptor set was obtained from a woman aged 55 to 70 with lung cancer. Each CDR3 is given without its conserved first and last residue. Clone size appears in some rows only: once, few, many, or a class for an expanded clone.

V gene: TRBV29-1
clone size: NA
CDR3 length: 11
CDR3 protein: SASRGLNQPQH

V gene: TRBV19
clone size: NA
CDR3 length: 11
CDR3 protein: ASMTGGGKPQH

V gene: TRBV10-3
clone size: once
CDR3 length: 10
CDR3 protein: AITERGTEAF

V gene: TRBV9
clone size: few
CDR3 length: 13
CDR3 protein: ASSVGVTPGQEAF

V gene: TRBV7-7
clone size: NA
CDR3 length: 13
CDR3 protein: ASSKDTALKETQY

V gene: TRBV11-2
clone size: few
CDR3 length: 11
CDR3 protein: ASSLALGQPQH

V gene: TRBV13
clone size: NA
CDR3 length: 12
CDR3 protein: ASSLGQLGDTQY

V gene: TRBV25-1
clone size: NA
CDR3 length: 12
CDR3 protein: AKTHGTGGYEQY

V gene: TRBV2
clone size: NA
CDR3 length: 13
CDR3 protein: ASRVSGGAGGEQF

V gene: TRBV15
clone size: NA
CDR3 length: 11
CDR3 protein: AASEGGTDTQY

V gene: TRBV5-4
clone size: NA
CDR3 length: 14
CDR3 protein: ASSRGNRGAGNTIY

V gene: TRBV11-2
clone size: NA
CDR3 length: 11
CDR3 protein: ASSLGMNYGYT

V gene: TRBV5-6
clone size: NA
CDR3 length: 13
CDR3 protein: ASSRGGGAKNIQY

V gene: TRBV5-1
clone size: NA
CDR3 length: 13
CDR3 protein: ASSLHSGGQETQY

V gene: TRBV20-1
clone size: NA
CDR3 length: 9
CDR3 protein: SASGHSEAF

V gene: TRBV5-1
clone size: NA
CDR3 length: 12
CDR3 protein: ASSLLEGDEKLF

V gene: TRBV5-1
clone size: NA
CDR3 length: 13
CDR3 protein: ASSLGGPDTGELF

V gene: TRBV28
clone size: NA
CDR3 length: 15
CDR3 protein: ASSFVPTYGPGDEQY

V gene: TRBV7-7
clone size: NA
CDR3 length: 13
CDR3 protein: ASSLRLAGEETQY

V gene: TRBV16
clone size: NA
CDR3 length: 12
CDR3 protein: ASSQLAGRQPQH

V gene: TRBV27
clone size: NA
CDR3 length: 13
CDR3 protein: ASRAGTGGNQPQH

V gene: TRBV11-2
clone size: NA
CDR3 length: 14
CDR3 protein: ASSSRGSGKTDTQY

V gene: TRBV12-3/TRBV12-4
clone size: NA
CDR3 length: 11
CDR3 protein: ASRKTDQGAQY

V gene: TRBV5-1
clone size: once
CDR3 length: 13
CDR3 protein: ASSLGTGVSYEQY

V gene: TRBV27
clone size: NA
CDR3 length: 12
CDR3 protein: ASTSIATNEKLF

V gene: TRBV10-3
clone size: NA
CDR3 length: 13
CDR3 protein: AISVRTGSVTEAF

V gene: TRBV5-1
clone size: NA
CDR3 length: 11
CDR3 protein: ASSSTGYEGYT

V gene: TRBV19
clone size: once
CDR3 length: 9
CDR3 protein: ASSFLGELF

V gene: TRBV7-9
clone size: NA
CDR3 length: 14
CDR3 protein: ASSLEGPGAGTEAF

V gene: TRBV15
clone size: NA
CDR3 length: 12
CDR3 protein: ATSDRGIAHTQY

V gene: TRBV9
clone size: NA
CDR3 length: 11
CDR3 protein: ASSSIGYYGYT

V gene: TRBV2
clone size: NA
CDR3 length: 11
CDR3 protein: ASRGGAAGEQY

V gene: TRBV6-5
clone size: NA
CDR3 length: 12
CDR3 protein: ATSGAGVGETQY

V gene: TRBV5-1
clone size: NA
CDR3 length: 15
CDR3 protein: ASSPNGPAQNTGELF

V gene: TRBV3-1/TRBV3-2
clone size: NA
CDR3 length: 13
CDR3 protein: ASSSRQGSGNTIY

V gene: TRBV30
clone size: NA
CDR3 length: 12
CDR3 protein: AWRATGSGNTIY